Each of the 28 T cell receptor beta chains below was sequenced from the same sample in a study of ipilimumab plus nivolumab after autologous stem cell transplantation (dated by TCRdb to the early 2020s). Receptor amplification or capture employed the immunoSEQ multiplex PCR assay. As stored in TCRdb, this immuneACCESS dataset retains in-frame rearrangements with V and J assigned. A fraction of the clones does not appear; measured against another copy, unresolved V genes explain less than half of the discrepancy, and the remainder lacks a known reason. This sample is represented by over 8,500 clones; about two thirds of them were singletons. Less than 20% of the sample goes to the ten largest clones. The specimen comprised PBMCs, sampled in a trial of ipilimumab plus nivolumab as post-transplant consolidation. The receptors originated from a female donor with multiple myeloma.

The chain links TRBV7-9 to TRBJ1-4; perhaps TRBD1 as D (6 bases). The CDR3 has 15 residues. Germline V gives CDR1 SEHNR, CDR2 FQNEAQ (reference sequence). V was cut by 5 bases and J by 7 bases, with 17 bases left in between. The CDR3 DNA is TGTGCCAGCAGCCCCCCAGGGGTTGCGGGTGAAAAACTGTTTTTT. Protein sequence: CASSPPGVAGEKLFF.

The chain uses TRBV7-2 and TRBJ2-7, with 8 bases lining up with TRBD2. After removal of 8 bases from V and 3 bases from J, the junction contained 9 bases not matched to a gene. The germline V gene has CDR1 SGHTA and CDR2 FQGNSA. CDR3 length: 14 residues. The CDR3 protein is CASGREAGDYEQYF. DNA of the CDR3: TGTGCCAGCGGTAGGGAAGCGGGAGACTACGAGCAGTACTTC.

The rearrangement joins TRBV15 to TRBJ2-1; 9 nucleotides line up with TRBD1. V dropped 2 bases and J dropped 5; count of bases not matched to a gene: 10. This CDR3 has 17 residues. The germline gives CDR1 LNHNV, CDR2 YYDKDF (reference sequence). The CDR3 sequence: CATSRNSPGQGNNEQFF. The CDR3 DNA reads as TGTGCCACCAGCAGAAATAGCCCGGGACAGGGAAACAATGAGCAGTTCTTC.

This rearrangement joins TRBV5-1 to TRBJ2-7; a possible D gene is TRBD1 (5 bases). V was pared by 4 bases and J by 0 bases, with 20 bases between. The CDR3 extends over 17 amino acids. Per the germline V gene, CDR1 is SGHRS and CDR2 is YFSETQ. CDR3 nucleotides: TGCGCCAGCAGCACAACGCCCCCAGGGTTAAGCTCCTACGAGCAGTACTTC. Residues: CASSTTPPGLSSYEQYF.

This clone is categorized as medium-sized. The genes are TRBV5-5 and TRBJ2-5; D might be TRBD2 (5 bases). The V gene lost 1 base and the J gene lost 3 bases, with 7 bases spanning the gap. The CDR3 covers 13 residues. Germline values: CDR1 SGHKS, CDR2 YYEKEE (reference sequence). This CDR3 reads CASSLPGKETQYF. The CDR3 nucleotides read TGTGCCAGCAGCTTGCCGGGAAAAGAGACCCAGTACTTC.

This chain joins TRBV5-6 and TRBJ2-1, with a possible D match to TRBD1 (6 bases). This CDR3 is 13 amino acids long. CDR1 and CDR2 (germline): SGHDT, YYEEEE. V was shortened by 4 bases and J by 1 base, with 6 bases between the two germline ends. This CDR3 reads CASSGQSYNEQFF. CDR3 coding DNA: TGTGCCAGCAGCGGACAGTCCTACAATGAGCAGTTCTTC.

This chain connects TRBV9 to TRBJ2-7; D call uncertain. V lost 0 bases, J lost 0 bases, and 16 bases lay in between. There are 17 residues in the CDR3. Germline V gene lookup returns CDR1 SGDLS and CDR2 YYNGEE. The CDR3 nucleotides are TGTGCCAGCAGCGTAGCTCCAATTACGCCGGGCTCCTACGAGCAGTACTTC. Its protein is CASSVAPITPGSYEQYF. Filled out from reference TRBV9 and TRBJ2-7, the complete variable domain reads DSGVTQTPKHLITATGQRVTLRCSPRSGDLSVYWYQQSLDQGLQFLIQYYNGEERAKGNILERFSAQQFPDLHSELNLSSLELGDSALYFCASSVAPITPGSYEQYFGPGTRLTVT.

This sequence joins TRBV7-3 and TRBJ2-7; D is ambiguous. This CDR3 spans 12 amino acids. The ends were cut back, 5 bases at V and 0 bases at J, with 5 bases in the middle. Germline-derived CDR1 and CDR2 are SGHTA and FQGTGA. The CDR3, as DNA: TGTGCCAGCAGCCCTAGCTCCTACGAGCAGTACTTC. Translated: CASSPSSYEQYF.

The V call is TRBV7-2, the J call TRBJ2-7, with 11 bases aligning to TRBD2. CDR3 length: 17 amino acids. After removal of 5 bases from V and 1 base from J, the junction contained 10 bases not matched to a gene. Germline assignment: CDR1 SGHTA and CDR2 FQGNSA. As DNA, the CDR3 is TGTGCCAGCAGCCCGCGGGGACTAGCGGAACTTTCCTACGAGCAGTACTTC. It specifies CASSPRGLAELSYEQYF.

The CDR3 is CASSPSGPQGKLFF. In DNA form, the CDR3 reads TGTGCCAGCAGCCCTTCCGGGCCCCAAGGCAAACTGTTTTTT. V usage is TRBV7-9 and J usage is TRBJ1-4, with D unclear. CDR1 and CDR2 (germline): SEHNR, FQNEAQ (reference sequence). The V gene lost 5 bases and the J gene lost 11 bases, with 18 bases spanning the gap. The CDR3 covers 14 residues.

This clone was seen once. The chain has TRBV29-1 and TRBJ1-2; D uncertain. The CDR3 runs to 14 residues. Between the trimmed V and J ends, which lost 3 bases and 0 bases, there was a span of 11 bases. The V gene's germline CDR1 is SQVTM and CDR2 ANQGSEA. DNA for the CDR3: TGCAGCGTTGATGCGGCCCAAGCTAACTATGGCTACACCTTC. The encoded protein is CSVDAAQANYGYTF. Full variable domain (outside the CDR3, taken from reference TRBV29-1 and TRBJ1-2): SAVISQKPSRDICQRGTSLTIQCQVDSQVTMMFWYRQQPGQSLTLIATANQGSEATYESGFVIDKFPISRPNLTFSTLTVSNMSPEDSSIYLCSVDAAQANYGYTFGSGTRLTVV.

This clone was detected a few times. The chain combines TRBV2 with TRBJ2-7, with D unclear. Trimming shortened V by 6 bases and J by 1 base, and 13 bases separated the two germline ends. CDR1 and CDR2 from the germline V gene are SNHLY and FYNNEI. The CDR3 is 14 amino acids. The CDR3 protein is CASRDRTNSYEQYF. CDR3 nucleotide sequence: TGTGCCAGCAGAGACCGGACGAATTCCTACGAGCAGTACTTC.

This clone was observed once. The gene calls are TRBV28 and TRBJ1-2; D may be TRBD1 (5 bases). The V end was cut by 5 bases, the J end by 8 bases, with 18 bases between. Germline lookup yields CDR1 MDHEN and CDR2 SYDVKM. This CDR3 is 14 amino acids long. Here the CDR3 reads CASSGGTREVGYTF. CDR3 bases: TGTGCCAGCAGTGGCGGGACCAGGGAGGTGGGCTACACCTTC.

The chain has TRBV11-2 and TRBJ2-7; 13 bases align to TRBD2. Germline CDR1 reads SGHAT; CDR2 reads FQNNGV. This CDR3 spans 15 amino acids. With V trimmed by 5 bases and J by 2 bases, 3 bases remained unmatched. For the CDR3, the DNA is TGTGCCAGCAGCGCCGGGACTAGCGGGACCTACGAGCAGTACTTC. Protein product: CASSAGTSGTYEQYF. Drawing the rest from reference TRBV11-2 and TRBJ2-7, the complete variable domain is EAGVAQSPRYKIIEKRQSVAFWCNPISGHATLYWYQQILGQGPKLLIQFQNNGVVDDSQLPKDRFSAERLKGVDSTLKIQPAKLEDSAVYLCASSAGTSGTYEQYFGPGTRLTVT.

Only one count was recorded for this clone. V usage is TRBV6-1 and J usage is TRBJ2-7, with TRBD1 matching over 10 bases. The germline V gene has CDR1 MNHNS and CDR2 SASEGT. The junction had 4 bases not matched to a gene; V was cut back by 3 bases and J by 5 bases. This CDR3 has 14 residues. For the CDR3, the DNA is TGTGCCAGCAGTGACGGGACAGGGGCCCACGAGCAGTACTTC. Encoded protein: CASSDGTGAHEQYF.

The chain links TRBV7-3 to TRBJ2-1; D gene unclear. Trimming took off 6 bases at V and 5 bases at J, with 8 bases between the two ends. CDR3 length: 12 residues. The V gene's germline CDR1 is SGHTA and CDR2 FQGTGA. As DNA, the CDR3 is TGTGCCAGCAGGGCGGAAAACAATGAGCAGTTCTTC. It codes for CASRAENNEQFF.

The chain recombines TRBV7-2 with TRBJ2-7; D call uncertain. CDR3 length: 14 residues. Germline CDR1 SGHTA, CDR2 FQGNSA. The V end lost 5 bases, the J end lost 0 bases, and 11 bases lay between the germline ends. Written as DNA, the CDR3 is TGTGCCAGCAGCCCCAGTTCCACCTCCTACGAGCAGTACTTC. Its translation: CASSPSSTSYEQYF.

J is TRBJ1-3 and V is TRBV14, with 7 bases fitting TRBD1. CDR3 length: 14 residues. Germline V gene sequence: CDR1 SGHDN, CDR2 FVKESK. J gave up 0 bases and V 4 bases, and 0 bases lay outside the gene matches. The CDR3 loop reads CASSRDSSGNTIYF. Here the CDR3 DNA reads TGTGCCAGCAGCCGGGACAGCTCTGGAAACACCATATATTTT. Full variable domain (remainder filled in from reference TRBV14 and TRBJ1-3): EAGVTQFPSHSVIEKGQTVTLRCDPISGHDNLYWYRRVMGKEIKFLLHFVKESKQDESGMPNNRFLAERTGGTYSTLKVQPAELEDSGVYFCASSRDSSGNTIYFGEGSWLTVV.

The CDR3 DNA follows: TGTGCCAGCAGTTTTCATTCCTACGAGCAGTACTTC. Residues: CASSFHSYEQYF. This chain uses TRBV28 with TRBJ2-7, with no clear D. The ends were cut back, 3 bases at V and 1 base at J, with 4 bases in the middle. Germline CDR1 and CDR2: MDHEN and SYDVKM. This CDR3 is built from 12 residues.

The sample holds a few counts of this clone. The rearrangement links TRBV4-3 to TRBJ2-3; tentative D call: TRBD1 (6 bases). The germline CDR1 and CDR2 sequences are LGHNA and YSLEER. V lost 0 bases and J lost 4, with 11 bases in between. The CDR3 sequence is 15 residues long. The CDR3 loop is CASSQEGQSPDTQYF. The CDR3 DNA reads TGCGCCAGCAGCCAAGAAGGACAGAGTCCAGATACGCAGTATTTT.

The CDR3 here is CASSGSTRTDTQYF. The CDR3 bases are TGCGCCAGCAGTGGGTCGACCCGCACAGATACGCAGTATTTT. J is TRBJ2-3 and V is TRBV5-1; D gene unclear. V was cut by 5 bases and J by 1 base, with 11 bases left in between. Germline V CDR1 and CDR2: SGHRS, YFSETQ. CDR3 length: 14 residues. The whole variable domain, remainder taken from reference TRBV5-1 and TRBJ2-3, is KAGVTQTPRYLIKTRGQQVTLSCSPISGHRSVSWYQQTPGQGLQFLFEYFSETQRNKGNFPGRFSGRQFSNSRSEMNVSTLELGDSALYLCASSGSTRTDTQYFGPGTRLTVL.

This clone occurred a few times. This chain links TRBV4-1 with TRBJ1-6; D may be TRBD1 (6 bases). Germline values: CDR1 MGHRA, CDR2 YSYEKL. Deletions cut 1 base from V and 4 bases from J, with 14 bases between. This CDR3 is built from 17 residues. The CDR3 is CASSQVPGTTYNSPLHF. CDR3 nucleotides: TGCGCCAGCAGCCAAGTGCCCGGGACAACGTATAATTCACCCCTCCACTTT.

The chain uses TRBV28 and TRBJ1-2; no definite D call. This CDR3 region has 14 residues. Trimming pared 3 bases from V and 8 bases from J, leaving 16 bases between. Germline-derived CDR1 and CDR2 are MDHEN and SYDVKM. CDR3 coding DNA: TGTGCCAGCAGTTTGGCCGACACCCTCCGGGGCTACACCTTC. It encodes CASSLADTLRGYTF.

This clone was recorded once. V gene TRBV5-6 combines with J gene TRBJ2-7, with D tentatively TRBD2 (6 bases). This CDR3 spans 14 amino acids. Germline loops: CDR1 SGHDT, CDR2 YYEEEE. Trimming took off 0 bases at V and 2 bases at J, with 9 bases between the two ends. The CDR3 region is CASSLGGTAYEQYF. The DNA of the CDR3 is TGTGCCAGCAGCTTGGGGGGGACTGCCTACGAGCAGTACTTC.

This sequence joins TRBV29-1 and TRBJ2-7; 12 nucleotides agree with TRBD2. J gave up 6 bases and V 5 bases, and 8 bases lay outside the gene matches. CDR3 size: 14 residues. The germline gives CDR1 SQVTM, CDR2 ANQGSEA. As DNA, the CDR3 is TGCAGCGTTAAAGGACTAGCGGGAATGGGCGAGCAGTACTTC. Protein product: CSVKGLAGMGEQYF.

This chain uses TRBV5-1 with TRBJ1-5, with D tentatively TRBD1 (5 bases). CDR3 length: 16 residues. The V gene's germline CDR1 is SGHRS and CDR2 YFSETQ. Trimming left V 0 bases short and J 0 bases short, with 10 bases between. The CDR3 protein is CASSLGGPASNQPQHF. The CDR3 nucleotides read TGCGCCAGCAGCTTGGGGGGCCCGGCTAGCAATCAGCCCCAGCATTTT.

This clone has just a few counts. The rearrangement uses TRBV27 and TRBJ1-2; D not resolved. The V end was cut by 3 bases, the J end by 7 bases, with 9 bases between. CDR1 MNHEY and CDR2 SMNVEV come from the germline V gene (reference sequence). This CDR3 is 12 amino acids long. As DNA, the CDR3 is TGTGCCAGCAGTTTCCCCCAAGGTGGCTACACCTTC. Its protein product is CASSFPQGGYTF.

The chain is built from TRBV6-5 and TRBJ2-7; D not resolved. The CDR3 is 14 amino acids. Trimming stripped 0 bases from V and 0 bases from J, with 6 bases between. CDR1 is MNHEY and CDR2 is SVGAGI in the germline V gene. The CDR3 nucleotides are TGTGCCAGCAGTTACTCGCAGGTCTCCTACGAGCAGTACTTC. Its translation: CASSYSQVSYEQYF.